The entry below gives a single TCR beta chain sequence along with its context. Its antigen is still unknown. The conserved closing phenylalanine or tryptophan is absent in this CDR3, likely reflecting a read error. The data stem from a study of tumor and adjacent non-tumor tissue in lung cancer. Study-wide context: Histology: about a dozen adenocarcinoma, 2 squamous cell carcinoma, 1 small cell lung cancer. On average, productive TCRbeta reads reached 4 million to 5 million per sample.

Regarding the study as a whole: Tumor tissue had significantly higher TCR diversity than normal lung.

No cell sorting was done before RNA was extracted from the tissue. The normal lung tissue was taken more than 3 cm from the tumor edge. Between August and November 2014, newly diagnosed, chemotherapy-naive lung cancer patients underwent thoracic surgery in China. TCRbeta libraries were built with three rounds of nested PCR, modified from ARM-PCR. Via MiXCR, TCRdb re-called the multiplex PCR reads, giving one row per CDR3 protein. The sample lists approximately 120,000 distinct CDR3 sequences, about 61% occurring once. The CDR3 length is 14 residues. Per germline, CDR1 SGHAT and CDR2 FQNNGV. Sequencing was done on a sample of distant non-tumor lung tissue. The chain joins TRBV11-2 to TRBJ2-4; 7 nucleotides align to TRBD1. The sequence was collected from a man aged 55 to 70 with non-small cell lung cancer. The DNA for the CDR3 is TGTGTCAGCAGCTTAGAAACAGGGGTGAACATTCAGTACCTC. Amino acid sequence: CVSSLETGVNIQYL.